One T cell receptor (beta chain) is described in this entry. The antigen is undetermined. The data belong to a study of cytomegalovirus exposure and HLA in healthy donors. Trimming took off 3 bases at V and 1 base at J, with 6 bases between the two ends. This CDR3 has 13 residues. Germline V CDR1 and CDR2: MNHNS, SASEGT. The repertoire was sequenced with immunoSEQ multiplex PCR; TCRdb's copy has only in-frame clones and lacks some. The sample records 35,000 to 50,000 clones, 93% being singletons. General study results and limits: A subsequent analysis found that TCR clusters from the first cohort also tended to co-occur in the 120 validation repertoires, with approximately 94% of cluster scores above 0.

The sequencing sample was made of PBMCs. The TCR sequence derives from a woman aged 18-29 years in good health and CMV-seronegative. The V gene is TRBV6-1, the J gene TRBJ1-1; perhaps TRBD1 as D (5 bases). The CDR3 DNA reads TGTGCCAGCAGTGACAGGGCGAACACTGAAGCTTTCTTT. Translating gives CASSDRANTEAFF.